What follows are 27 T cell receptor beta chains derived from one specimen sequenced in a study of T-cell reconstitution after alpha-beta-depleted transplantation in children. Library preparation (for TCRbeta) was performed with unique molecular identifiers. TCRdb passed the PCR reads through MiXCR, listing each CDR3 protein once. The table records roughly 190,000 distinct CDR3 sequences, about 14% of them present only once. The material sequenced was PBMCs from the stem cell graft donor, taken from the stem cell graft. All receptors derive from a human donor who donated a stem cell graft to a child with acute lymphoblastic leukemia.

This clonotype occurred many times. The chain has TRBV6-5 and TRBJ1-1; D is unresolved. Trimming took 7 bases from V and 0 from J, leaving 15 bases between them. The CDR3 contains 15 residues. Germline lookup yields CDR1 MNHEY and CDR2 SVGAGI. CDR3 residues: CASIFSAAMNTEAFF. The DNA for the CDR3 is TGTGCCAGCATCTTCTCCGCGGCCATGAACACTGAAGCTTTCTTT.

This clonotype was observed many times. This chain joins TRBV11-2 and TRBJ2-1; possibly TRBD2 for D (6 bases). This CDR3 contains 17 residues. The ends were cut back, 3 bases at V and 1 base at J, with 16 bases in the middle. CDR1 is SGHAT and CDR2 is FQNNGV in the germline V gene. The CDR3 reads CASSFTRREASYNEQFF. The CDR3 region has the DNA TGTGCCAGCAGCTTTACCCGCAGGGAGGCGTCCTACAATGAGCAGTTCTTC. Variable domain in full (rest from reference TRBV11-2 and TRBJ2-1): EAGVAQSPRYKIIEKRQSVAFWCNPISGHATLYWYQQILGQGPKLLIQFQNNGVVDDSQLPKDRFSAERLKGVDSTLKIQPAKLEDSAVYLCASSFTRREASYNEQFFGPGTRLTVL.

This clonotype was seen repeatedly, ten times or more. The J gene is TRBJ2-5, the V gene TRBV7-9; 13 bases agree with TRBD2. The CDR3 sequence is 18 residues long. With V trimmed by 5 bases and J by 5 bases, 14 bases remained unmatched. Germline values: CDR1 SEHNR, CDR2 FQNEAQ (reference sequence). In DNA form, the CDR3 reads TGTGCCAGCAGCGTCGGGACTAGCGGGACCTCCGGGGGGGAGACCCAGTACTTC. Translating it yields CASSVGTSGTSGGETQYF.

This clonotype was counted ten times or more. The rearrangement links TRBV12-3 or TRBV12-4 to TRBJ2-3; possibly TRBD1 for D (6 bases). The CDR3 is 13 amino acids. Trimming removed 6 bases at V and 4 bases at J, with 11 bases between. The CDR3 here is CASSIPGADTQYF. CDR3 nucleotides: TGTGCCAGCAGCATCCCAGGGGCAGATACGCAGTATTTT.

On this clonotype: A much larger clone is a single base away; this may be a read error. CDR3 DNA sequence: TGCAGCGTACCAGGGTTCGGGGGCTACACCTTC. Its protein is CSVPGFGGYTF. The V gene is TRBV29-1, the J gene TRBJ1-2, with D maybe TRBD1 (5 bases). Trimming removed 6 bases at V and 8 bases at J, with 13 bases between. CDR1 is SQVTM and CDR2 is ANQGSEA in the germline V gene. This CDR3 is built from 11 residues.

The chain employs TRBV12-3 or TRBV12-4 and TRBJ2-2; 9 bases are shared with TRBD2. With 5 bases clipped from V and 3 bases from J, the junction kept 13 bases outside the gene matches. CDR3 size: 18 residues. The DNA for the CDR3 is TGTGCCAGCAGTCCACTACCCTGGGCGGGAGGGGACACCGGGGAGCTGTTTTTT. It is translated as CASSPLPWAGGDTGELFF.

This clonotype appeared a few times. This rearrangement joins TRBV11-2 to TRBJ2-1, with 7 nucleotides matching TRBD1. The CDR3 runs 15 residues. Trimming cost V 1 base and J 7 bases; bases outside gene matches: 7. Germline CDR1 SGHAT, CDR2 FQNNGV. CDR3 protein: CASSLGQGVGNEQFF. In DNA form, the CDR3 reads TGTGCCAGCAGCTTAGGCCAGGGGGTAGGAAATGAGCAGTTCTTC.

The J gene is TRBJ2-1, the V gene TRBV20-1, with TRBD2 matching 16 bases. The CDR3 contains 15 residues. The ends lost 4 bases at V and 9 bases at J; junction bases unmatched: 6. Germline values: CDR1 DFQATT, CDR2 SNEGSKA (reference sequence). CDR3 coding DNA: TGCAGTGCTAACCAGGGACTAGCGGGAGGGGCTGAGCAGTTCTTC. Its protein is CSANQGLAGGAEQFF.

The rearrangement links TRBV4-2 to TRBJ1-6; 7 bases align to TRBD1. With V trimmed by 1 base and J by 7 bases, 13 bases remained unmatched. The germline V gene encodes CDR1 LGHNA and CDR2 YNFKEQ. The CDR3 is 18 amino acids. CDR3 in amino acids: CASSQGQGAVLANSPLHF. As DNA, the CDR3 is TGTGCCAGCAGCCAAGGACAGGGCGCAGTTTTGGCGAATTCACCCCTCCACTTT.

The chain has TRBV29-1 and TRBJ2-1; D remains ambiguous. The CDR3 has 10 amino acids. CDR1 and CDR2 from the germline V gene are SQVTM and ANQGSEA. Trimming took 7 bases from V and 10 from J, leaving 11 bases between them. CDR3 DNA sequence: TGCAGCGGCTCAGATCGGGAGCAGTTCTTC. Protein product: CSGSDREQFF.

This clonotype was seen repeatedly, ten times or more. J is TRBJ2-7 and V is TRBV4-2; D call uncertain. V lost 0 bases and J 2 bases, leaving 14 bases between the germline ends. In germline, CDR1 is LGHNA, CDR2 YNFKEQ. The CDR3 covers 16 residues. CDR3 protein: CASSQEPGVRAYEQYF. As DNA, the CDR3 is TGTGCCAGCAGCCAAGAACCTGGAGTCCGGGCCTACGAGCAGTACTTC.

This clonotype was detected ten times or more. CDR3 sequence reads: CASSGVHSYNEQFF. The DNA for the CDR3 is TGTGCCAGCAGCGGGGTACACTCCTACAATGAGCAGTTCTTC. V gene TRBV7-9 combines with J gene TRBJ2-1; D not certain. The CDR3 sequence is 14 residues long. Germline V gene lookup returns CDR1 SEHNR and CDR2 FQNEAQ (reference sequence). V lost 5 bases to trimming and J lost 0 bases, with 8 bases between them. The complete variable domain, with remaining parts taken from reference TRBV7-9 and TRBJ2-1, reads DTGVSQNPRHKITKRGQNVTFRCDPISEHNRLYWYRQTLGQGPEFLTYFQNEAQLEKSRLLSDRFSAERPKGSFSTLEIQRTEQGDSAMYLCASSGVHSYNEQFFGPGTRLTVL.

This clonotype occurred many times. The chain joins TRBV5-1 to TRBJ2-7, with TRBD1 matching over 7 bases. The CDR3 loop spans 13 amino acids. Germline assignment: CDR1 SGHRS and CDR2 YFSETQ. J lost 2 bases, V lost 4 bases, and 3 bases had no gene match. The CDR3 DNA follows: TGCGCCAGCAGCCTGACAGGGCCCTACGAGCAGTACTTC. Translating it yields CASSLTGPYEQYF.

This clonotype was counted many times. The chain carries TRBV6-1 and TRBJ2-2, with a possible D match to TRBD2 (5 bases). V lost 4 bases and J 3 bases, leaving 9 bases between the germline ends. CDR3 size: 14 residues. Germline-derived CDR1 and CDR2 are MNHNS and SASEGT. CDR3 sequence: CASSVGRDTGELFF. DNA for the CDR3: TGTGCCAGCAGTGTAGGGCGGGACACCGGGGAGCTGTTTTTT.

This clonotype was detected ten times or more. The gene calls are TRBV6-1 and TRBJ2-3, with 7 bases that match TRBD1. The V and J ends lost 11 bases and 0 bases, in that order; junction bases with no gene match: 5. The germline V gene encodes CDR1 MNHNS and CDR2 SASEGT. The CDR3 runs to 13 residues. CDR3 amino acids: CAARGPSTDTQYF. Here the CDR3 DNA reads TGTGCCGCAAGGGGGCCTAGCACAGATACGCAGTATTTT.

The chain has TRBV5-1 and TRBJ2-7; 9 bases agree with TRBD2. Germline assignment: CDR1 SGHRS and CDR2 YFSETQ. Trimming took 4 bases from V and 1 from J; bases not matched to a gene: 6. The CDR3 spans 15 residues. The CDR3 here is CASSPRTSESYEQYF. The DNA of the CDR3 is TGCGCCAGCAGCCCACGGACTAGCGAGTCCTACGAGCAGTACTTC.

This clonotype has at least ten counts. The CDR3 loop reads CSVEERAIKVGGDTQYF. CDR3 nucleotide sequence: TGCAGCGTTGAAGAGCGGGCTATAAAAGTAGGTGGAGATACGCAGTATTTT. The chain employs TRBV29-1 and TRBJ2-3; maybe TRBD2 (5 bases). Per germline, CDR1 SQVTM and CDR2 ANQGSEA. This CDR3 comprises 17 residues. V gave up 0 bases and J gave up 5 bases, with 21 bases separating them.

Only a few counts were recorded for this clonotype. An end of the junction differs from the germline gene, which may be a read error. The chain joins TRBV29-1 to TRBJ2-3; the D gene is possibly TRBD2 (6 bases). This CDR3 has 13 amino acids. Germline lookup yields CDR1 SQVTM and CDR2 ANQGSEA. This CDR3 is CSVEGGRRDTQYF. CDR3 in DNA: TGCAGCGTGGAAGGAGGGCGCCGCGATACGCAGTATTTT.

Of note for this clonotype: This may arise from a read error, as a much more abundant clone is one base away. CDR3 residues: CASSSARGGDEQFF. In DNA, the CDR3 is TGTGCCAGCAGCTCAGCGCGAGGCGGGGATGAGCAGTTCTTC. This chain joins TRBV11-2 and TRBJ2-1; perhaps TRBD2 as D (6 bases). The CDR3 has 14 amino acids. CDR1 SGHAT and CDR2 FQNNGV come from the germline V gene. The germline V and J ends were trimmed by 4 bases and 8 bases, with 15 bases remaining between them.

This chain connects TRBV12-3 or TRBV12-4 to TRBJ1-5, with D perhaps matching TRBD1 (6 bases). The CDR3 totals 15 residues. Trimming pared 4 bases from V and 4 bases from J, leaving 14 bases between. CDR3 protein: CASSSYREANQPQHF. In nucleotides, the CDR3 is TGTGCCAGCAGTTCATACAGGGAGGCGAATCAGCCCCAGCATTTT.

This clonotype was seen repeatedly, ten times or more. This chain connects TRBV28 to TRBJ2-1; possibly TRBD1 for D (6 bases). Per germline, CDR1 MDHEN and CDR2 SYDVKM. CDR3 length: 19 amino acids. The V end was cut by 1 base, the J end by 4 bases, with 23 bases between. The CDR3 sequence is CASSLLLGQSVRLYNEQFF. Here the CDR3 DNA reads TGTGCCAGCAGTTTATTGCTAGGACAGTCGGTTCGGTTATACAATGAGCAGTTCTTC.

There are a few counts of this clonotype. V is TRBV3-1 and J is TRBJ2-2; 7 nucleotides align to TRBD1. CDR1 and CDR2 from the germline V gene are LGHDT and YNNKEL (reference sequence). The CDR3 totals 16 residues. V lost 3 bases to trimming and J lost 2 bases; unmatched junction nucleotides: 6. The CDR3 loop is CASSQTDRANTGELFF. CDR3 DNA: TGTGCCAGCAGCCAGACCGACAGGGCCAACACCGGGGAGCTGTTTTTT.

This clonotype was observed many times. The chain has TRBV5-1 and TRBJ2-5, with TRBD2 identical over 9 bases. From germline, CDR1 is SGHRS and CDR2 YFSETQ. CDR3 length equals 16 residues. Trimming cost V 4 bases and J 4 bases; bases outside gene matches: 11. The CDR3 loop reads CASSPAIAGVPETQYF. DNA for the CDR3: TGCGCCAGCAGCCCGGCAATAGCGGGAGTCCCAGAGACCCAGTACTTC.

This clonotype occurred a few times. The chain has TRBV12-3 or TRBV12-4 and TRBJ2-1; weak D call: TRBD2 (6 bases). This CDR3 comprises 12 residues. V lost 6 bases and J 6 bases, leaving 9 bases between the germline ends. CDR3 sequence (DNA): TGTGCCAGCAGGACTAGACCCAATGAGCAGTTCTTC. Amino acid sequence: CASRTRPNEQFF.

This clonotype was recorded at least ten times. The chain combines TRBV12-3 or TRBV12-4 with TRBJ2-7; D possibly corresponds to TRBD2 (5 bases). Deletions cut 6 bases from V and 6 bases from J, with 12 bases between. This CDR3 is built from 12 residues. CDR3 protein: CASSYSRGEQYF. The CDR3 bases are TGTGCCAGCAGCTACAGCCGGGGCGAGCAGTACTTC.

The CDR3 reads CSVAQKETQYF. In DNA, the CDR3 is TGCAGCGTTGCCCAAAAAGAGACCCAGTACTTC. The V call is TRBV29-1, the J call TRBJ2-5; D is ambiguous. The CDR3 runs 11 residues. CDR1 and CDR2 (germline): SQVTM, ANQGSEA. Trimming removed 4 bases from V and 3 bases from J, with 6 bases in between.

Ten or more counts support this clonotype. The chain recombines TRBV10-3 with TRBJ2-1; 10 bases align to TRBD2. Germline V gene sequence: CDR1 ENHRY, CDR2 SYGVKD. J was trimmed by 6 bases and V by 2 bases; bases with no gene match: 1. CDR3 size: 14 residues. CDR3 sequence: CAISEGLAVNEQFF. CDR3 DNA: TGTGCCATCAGTGAGGGACTAGCGGTCAATGAGCAGTTCTTC.